Shown below are 8 T cell receptor beta chains from a single sample sequenced in a study of blood T cell repertoires in COVID-19. Some clones are missing from TCRdb's copy, which holds only in-frame ones; the method was immunoSEQ multiplex PCR. The sample holds about 200,000 clones, around 90% seen once. The sequenced material came from PBMCs or T cells enriched from blood (not recorded which). These receptors all stem from a woman younger than 45 who had recovered from COVID-19.

V usage is TRBV4-3 and J usage is TRBJ1-2; D is possibly TRBD1 (5 bases). Deletions cut 0 bases from V and 7 bases from J, with 15 bases between. Germline V gene lookup returns CDR1 LGHNA and CDR2 YSLEER. The CDR3 consists of 15 residues. CDR3 nucleotide sequence: TGCGCCAGCAGCCAAGATAGGGGTGTTTTTGGTGGCTACACCTTC. It is translated as CASSQDRGVFGGYTF.

The V gene is TRBV7-2, the J gene TRBJ1-2; D gene uncertain. CDR1 and CDR2 from the germline V gene are SGHTA and FQGNSA. This CDR3 spans 14 amino acids. Trimming took 5 bases from V and 2 from J, leaving 12 bases between them. Written as DNA, the CDR3 is TGTGCCAGCAGCCCCCGTGGAGGGAACTATGGCTACACCTTC. This encodes CASSPRGGNYGYTF.

The chain has TRBV7-8 and TRBJ1-2; D perhaps matches TRBD1 (5 bases). The V and J ends lost 5 bases and 2 bases respectively, with 18 bases between them. The V gene's germline CDR1 is SGHVS and CDR2 FQNEAQ. This CDR3 spans 16 amino acids. DNA of the CDR3: TGTGCCAGCAGCCCCTCCTCGACAGTCCGCAACTATGGCTACACCTTC. Encoded protein: CASSPSSTVRNYGYTF.

The gene calls are TRBV7-3 and TRBJ2-7, with D hard to call. Germline V gene sequence: CDR1 SGHTA, CDR2 FQGTGA. Trimming stripped 2 bases from V and 4 bases from J, with 9 bases between. CDR3 length equals 13 residues. CDR3 coding DNA: TGTGCCAGCAGCTTAGAACTATCATACGAGCAGTACTTC. As protein: CASSLELSYEQYF.

The chain joins TRBV4-3 to TRBJ2-1; D unresolved. From germline, CDR1 is LGHNA and CDR2 YSLEER. Trimming left V 4 bases short and J 8 bases short, with 15 bases between. This CDR3 has 14 residues. This chain's CDR3 is CASSPVGESDEQFF. In DNA, the CDR3 is TGCGCCAGCAGCCCTGTCGGTGAATCGGATGAGCAGTTCTTC.

The chain employs TRBV2 and TRBJ1-1; D not certain. Trimming took 8 bases from V and 0 from J, leaving 16 bases between them. The CDR3 consists of 15 residues. The germline CDR1 and CDR2 sequences are SNHLY and FYNNEI. In DNA form, the CDR3 reads TGTGCCAGCTATGGAGACGCTCCGCTGAACACTGAAGCTTTCTTT. Its protein product is CASYGDAPLNTEAFF.

This chain connects TRBV6-5 to TRBJ1-1; D not certain. V shed 0 bases and J shed 4 bases, with 12 bases lying between them. Germline-derived CDR1 and CDR2 are MNHEY and SVGAGI. The length of the CDR3 is 15 residues. CDR3 amino acids: CASSYSVAGGTEAFF. CDR3 sequence (DNA): TGTGCCAGCAGTTACTCTGTCGCGGGAGGCACTGAAGCTTTCTTT.

The V gene is TRBV30, the J gene TRBJ1-4; 8 nucleotides match TRBD1. J lost 4 bases, V lost 4 bases, and 11 bases had no gene match. CDR3 size: 16 residues. The germline CDR1 and CDR2 sequences are GTSNPN and SVGIG (reference sequence). The CDR3: CAWKWEPGQVNEKLFF. The CDR3 bases are TGTGCCTGGAAATGGGAACCGGGACAGGTTAATGAAAAACTGTTTTTT.